Listed below are T cell receptor beta chains from one sample, sequenced in a study of blood T cell repertoires in COVID-19. Here immunoSEQ multiplex PCR was the method, and the copy in TCRdb shows in-frame clones only, minus some. The data show 110,000 to 150,000 clones, 80% seen once. Sequencing was performed on peripheral blood. Receptors were obtained from a man aged 65 to 85 who had recovered from COVID-19. CDR3s leave out the opening cysteine and the closing phenylalanine or tryptophan.

TRBV3-1/TRBV3-2	TRBJ1-4	ASSPTTRDRDKKLF
TRBV7-9	TRBJ2-7	ASSIGAGPYEQY
TRBV7-6	TRBJ1-3	ASSLVETGIVDTIY
TRBV4-1	TRBJ2-7	ASSLDRAGAYEQY
TRBV4-3	TRBJ2-7	ASSQDRGGTYEQY
TRBV19	TRBJ1-1	ASSPSRGQGDTEAF
TRBV5-1	TRBJ2-1	ASGAGGPSNEQF
TRBV5-1	TRBJ2-6	ASSPELSGANVLT
TRBV19	TRBJ1-4	ASSLFWWTGGDATNEKLF
TRBV5-1	TRBJ2-3	ASSLVPSENTDTQY
TRBV19	TRBJ2-7	ASSFIAGGTYEQY
TRBV10-2	TRBJ2-1	ASSSGLAGVTGEQF
TRBV3-1/TRBV3-2	TRBJ2-3	ASSQLAGGPADTQY
TRBV11-2	TRBJ2-7	ASSPGGYEQY
TRBV18	TRBJ2-3	ASSPPLAEGLTDTQY
TRBV2	TRBJ1-5	ASSGDRGGNQPQH
TRBV6-2/TRBV6-3	TRBJ2-7	ASSPWFGPGGEQY
TRBV6-5	TRBJ1-2	ASSYSPTGRGYT
TRBV28	TRBJ1-4	ASSVGGQVKLF
TRBV11-2	TRBJ2-5	ASSLDIAGQETQY